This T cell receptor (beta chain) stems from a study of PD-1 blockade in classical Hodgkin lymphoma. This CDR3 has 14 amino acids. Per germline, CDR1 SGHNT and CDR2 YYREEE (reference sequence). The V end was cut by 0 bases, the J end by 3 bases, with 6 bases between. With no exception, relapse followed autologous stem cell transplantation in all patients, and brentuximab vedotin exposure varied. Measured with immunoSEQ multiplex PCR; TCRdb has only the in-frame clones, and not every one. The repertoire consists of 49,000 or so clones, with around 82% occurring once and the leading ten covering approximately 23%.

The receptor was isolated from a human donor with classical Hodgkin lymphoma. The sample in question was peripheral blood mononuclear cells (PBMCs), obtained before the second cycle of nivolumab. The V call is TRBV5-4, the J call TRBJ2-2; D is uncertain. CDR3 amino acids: CASSLDRYTGELFF. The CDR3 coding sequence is TGTGCCAGCAGCTTGGACCGTTACACCGGGGAGCTGTTTTTT.